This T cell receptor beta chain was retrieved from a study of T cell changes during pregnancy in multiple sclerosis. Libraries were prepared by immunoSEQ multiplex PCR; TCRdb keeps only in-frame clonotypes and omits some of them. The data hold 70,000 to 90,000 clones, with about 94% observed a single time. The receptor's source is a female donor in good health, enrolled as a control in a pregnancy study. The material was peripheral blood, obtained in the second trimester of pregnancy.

Here the CDR3 reads CASRRELNQPQHF. CDR3 DNA: TGTGCCAGCAGGCGAGAATTAAATCAGCCCCAGCATTTT. V is TRBV6-5 and J is TRBJ1-5, with D uncertain. This CDR3 contains 13 residues. Germline V gene sequence: CDR1 MNHEY, CDR2 SVGAGI. Trimming cost V 6 bases and J 4 bases, with 10 bases left between them.